This record covers a single T cell receptor beta chain. The antigen it recognizes is unknown. This specimen belongs to a study of T cells expressing NK-cell markers (dated by TCRdb to about 2020). Turning to the overall study: Seven to nine donors provided sorted CD3+CD56+NKG2C+, CD3+CD56+NKG2C- and CD3+CD56-NKG2C+ T-cell subsets, whose TCR beta-chain repertoires were profiled. Among the eight sequenced donors, seven were HCMV-seropositive and one was HCMV-seronegative. All eight donors whose samples were sequenced were randomly selected healthy volunteers, three of them men and five women. Libraries were sequenced as 2 x 150 bp reads on Illumina HiSeq 2000/2500, MiSeq or NextSeq. General conclusions and limits of the study: Whether the expanded NKG2C-expressing T cell clones were specific for HCMV antigens remained unclear. Those dominant clonotypes were again the most abundant among CD3+CD56-NKG2C+ cells in a handful of donors, at roughly 25-65%. In six donors, the dominant CD3+CD56+NKG2C+ clonotypes ranked among the top 10 CD8+ clonotypes, making up roughly 1.0-7.5% of CD8+ T cells.

The CDR3 holds 16 amino acids from the cysteine to the phenylalanine. Only the protein sequence is given. To determine HCMV serostatus, a commercial ELISA kit was used to detect HCMV-specific IgG in serum. Ficoll density gradient centrifugation was used to isolate peripheral blood mononuclear cells from blood. Data came from an Illumina HiSeq 2000. TCR beta cDNA libraries were prepared using 5'RACE template switching, which introduced a universal primer site and unique molecular identifiers. cDNA synthesis was primed from the TCR beta constant segment and was followed by two successive PCR amplification steps. Processing in the source paper ran as follows. MIGEC was used to demultiplex reads and group the reads by UMI, and MiTCR was used to assemble and quantify clonotypes. To exclude erroneous sequences, only TCR cDNA sequences supported by at least two reads were retained. The tcR package was used for downstream repertoire analysis, and clonotypes were matched between fractions using CDR3 nucleotide sequence together with V segment. VDJmatch was used to annotate antigen specificity against VDJdb, with one amino acid substitution allowed in CDR3. TCRdb reprocessed the reads into one record per CDR3 protein sequence, lacking DNA. The V and J calls reflect TCRdb's pipeline rather than the authors' work. Per the sample table, the count is roughly 350,000 distinct CDR3 sequences. The ten largest make up 4% to 6.5% of the sample.

Sequenced material: blood T cells: a sorted CD56 or NKG2C T cell subset, CD4+ or CD8+ T cells, or bulk PBMC T cells (not recorded which). This clonotype originated in a man aged 18-70 years in good health. The chain uses TRBV12-3 or TRBV12-4 and TRBJ2-3; the D gene TCRdb calls, TRBD1, cannot be checked with no DNA. The CDR3 sequence is CASSPTPGPPADTQYF.